This TCR beta chain is drawn from a study of blood T cell repertoires in COVID-19. About the study: The origin of the acute and convalescent COVID-19 samples was the United States, Italy and Spain.

Trimming removed 11 bases from V and 5 bases from J; junction bases left unmatched: 3. The CDR3 is 13 amino acids. CDR1 and CDR2 (germline): WSHSY, SAAADI. In the authors' workflow: Estimated nucleated cell counts came from reference gene primer amplification. Produced via immunoSEQ multiplex PCR; TCRdb's table is partial and in-frame only. Clone size and V and J calls were adopted from that table, with D and trimming inferred from the DNA. The sample has 80,000 to 90,000 clones, approximately 82% seen once. The chain carries TRBV10-2 and TRBJ2-2; 12 bases line up with TRBD1. This sequence originates from an elderly woman with acute or convalescent COVID-19. The source material was peripheral blood. CDR3 sequence (DNA): TGCGCCGGGACAGGGGGCAAAACCGGGGAGCTGTTTTTT. It specifies CAGTGGKTGELFF.